This T cell receptor (beta chain) stems from a study of blood T cell repertoires in COVID-19. Study details: COVID-19 samples from acute and convalescent phases originated in the United States, Italy and Spain. T cells, B-cell-depleted T cells, or PBMCs provided the cDNA or gDNA that served as material.

The V and J ends lost 6 bases and 6 bases respectively, with 12 bases between them. Germline values: CDR1 MDHEN, CDR2 SYDVKM. The CDR3 is 12 residues long. This clone has only one observation. In the authors' workflow: Using reference gene primer amplification, nucleated cell counts were estimated. Data came from immunoSEQ multiplex PCR; TCRdb stores just in-frame clones and leaves some out. V and J calls and clone size are copied from that table; D and trimming were computed from the DNA. The sample lists nearly 30,000 clones; 80% to 90% were seen once. J is TRBJ2-7 and V is TRBV28, with TRBD2 as a possible D gene (7 bases). Sequences were obtained from peripheral blood. The sequence derives from a human donor in a cohort sampled during active COVID-19. The CDR3 loop reads CASSRGGGEQYF. As DNA, the CDR3 is TGTGCCAGCAGCCGAGGGGGGGGCGAGCAGTACTTC.